These 17 T cell receptor beta chains were sequenced from one sample in a study of blood T cell repertoires in COVID-19. Libraries were prepared by immunoSEQ multiplex PCR; TCRdb keeps only in-frame clonotypes and omits some of them. The table lists a few hundred thousand clones, around nine tenths of them singletons, with roughly 1.6% in the top ten. The sequenced sample was PBMCs or T cells enriched from blood (not recorded which). The source is a woman aged 45-59 years who had recovered from COVID-19.

This clone appeared a single time. The rearrangement links TRBV10-1 to TRBJ2-7, with 9 bases that match TRBD1. Germline CDR1 WNHNN, CDR2 SYGVQD (reference sequence). This CDR3 comprises 13 residues. J gave up 0 bases and V 7 bases, and 1 base lay outside the gene matches. The CDR3 loop reads CASTGQGSYEQYF. CDR3 DNA: TGCGCCAGCACGGGACAGGGCTCCTACGAGCAGTACTTC.

The chain links TRBV5-6 to TRBJ1-5, with D possibly matching TRBD1 (6 bases). Per the germline V gene, CDR1 is SGHDT and CDR2 is YYEEEE. The CDR3 is made up of 14 amino acids. Trimming removed 3 bases from V and 4 bases from J, with 11 bases in between. This chain's CDR3 is CASSWGRGNQPQHF. CDR3 in DNA: TGTGCCAGCAGCTGGGGGCGGGGGAATCAGCCCCAGCATTTT. Complete variable domain (other parts from reference TRBV5-6 and TRBJ1-5): DAGVTQSPTHLIKTRGQQVTLRCSPKSGHDTVSWYQQALGQGPQFIFQYYEEEERQRGNFPDRFSGHQFPNYSSELNVNALLLGDSALYLCASSWGRGNQPQHFGDGTRLSIL.

The chain employs TRBV19 and TRBJ2-1, with 7 bases lining up with TRBD2. CDR3 length equals 14 residues. CDR1 is LNHDA, CDR2 SQIVND, per germline (reference sequence). Trimming took 7 bases from V and 8 from J; bases not matched to a gene: 11. The CDR3 nucleotides are TGTGCCAGTATCGGCGGGAGTTTACGGCATGAGCAGTTCTTC. As protein: CASIGGSLRHEQFF.

V and J are TRBV6-1 and TRBJ2-5; TRBD2 matches 10 bases. With 4 bases clipped from V and 8 bases from J, the junction kept 13 bases outside the gene matches. The CDR3 covers 16 residues. Germline V lookup: CDR1 MNHNS, CDR2 SASEGT. For the CDR3, the DNA is TGTGCCAGCAGTGTAGCGGGAGGATCCTTCCAAGGAACCCAGTACTTC. Translation: CASSVAGGSFQGTQYF.

The rearrangement links TRBV27 to TRBJ2-3, with 10 bases aligning to TRBD2. Germline values: CDR1 MNHEY, CDR2 SMNVEV (reference sequence). Germline trimming cut 0 bases from V and 0 bases from J; bases unmatched to any gene: 3. The CDR3 runs 17 residues. The CDR3 loop is CASSLSTSGLSTDTQYF. CDR3 bases: TGTGCCAGCAGTTTATCGACTAGCGGGTTGAGCACAGATACGCAGTATTTT.

J is TRBJ1-1 and V is TRBV18, with D tentatively TRBD1 (5 bases). V was trimmed by 6 bases and J by 7 bases, leaving 15 bases between them. Germline V gene sequence: CDR1 KGHSH, CDR2 LQKENI. This CDR3 spans 13 amino acids. CDR3 sequence reads: CASSPGAGLEAFF. The CDR3 nucleotides are TGTGCCAGCTCCCCCGGGGCGGGACTTGAAGCTTTCTTT.

The V gene is TRBV2, the J gene TRBJ1-1, with D possibly being TRBD1 (6 bases). There are 13 residues in the CDR3. Trimming stripped 6 bases from V and 0 bases from J, with 8 bases between. From germline, CDR1 is SNHLY and CDR2 FYNNEI. Written as DNA, the CDR3 is TGTGCCAGCAGACGGACAGTGAACACTGAAGCTTTCTTT. Translating gives CASRRTVNTEAFF.

The chain is built from TRBV3-1 (or the pseudogene TRBV3-2) and TRBJ2-1, with 14 bases that match TRBD2. The length of the CDR3 is 17 residues. Germline loops: CDR1 LGHDT, CDR2 YNNKEL (reference sequence). The V segment lost 6 bases and the J segment 8 bases; nucleotides outside the gene matches: 12. The CDR3 bases are TGTGCCAGCAGTTCTAGACTAGCGGGAGGGTTCGGTTATGAGCAGTTCTTC. Its protein is CASSSRLAGGFGYEQFF.

The chain couples TRBV14 to TRBJ2-3; 13 bases fit TRBD2. This CDR3 spans 16 amino acids. CDR1 and CDR2 (germline): SGHDN, FVKESK. V lost 4 bases and J lost 4; bases outside the gene matches: 5. CDR3 DNA: TGTGCCAGCAGCCTCGGACTAGCGGGGGCCGCAGATACGCAGTATTTT. It encodes CASSLGLAGAADTQYF.

This clone has only a few counts. This rearrangement joins TRBV7-3 to TRBJ2-1, with 11 bases that match TRBD2. Trimming removed 5 bases from V and 8 bases from J; junction bases left unmatched: 8. CDR3 length: 15 amino acids. CDR1 and CDR2 (germline): SGHTA, FQGTGA. The CDR3 here is CASSPLLAGGHEQFF. The CDR3, as DNA: TGTGCCAGCAGCCCCCTTCTAGCGGGAGGCCATGAGCAGTTCTTC.

The chain uses TRBV2 and TRBJ2-2; possible D gene TRBD1, 5 bases. This CDR3 has 14 amino acids. Germline V gene lookup returns CDR1 SNHLY and CDR2 FYNNEI. Deletions cut 7 bases from V and 3 bases from J, with 12 bases between. CDR3 protein: CASIQDKYTGELFF. The CDR3 nucleotides are TGTGCCAGCATTCAGGACAAATACACCGGGGAGCTGTTTTTT.

This chain links TRBV9 with TRBJ1-2, with D maybe TRBD1 (6 bases). CDR3 length: 16 residues. Trimming pared 4 bases from V and 4 bases from J, leaving 20 bases between. Looked up from germline, CDR1 is SGDLS and CDR2 is YYNGEE. This CDR3 is CASSPGTTGTIYGYTF. CDR3 nucleotides: TGTGCCAGCAGCCCGGGGACAACAGGGACAATCTATGGCTACACCTTC.

The rearrangement links TRBV5-6 to TRBJ1-4; D ambiguous. CDR3 length equals 15 residues. Trimming took 0 bases from V and 0 from J, leaving 6 bases between them. The germline V gene encodes CDR1 SGHDT and CDR2 YYEEEE. CDR3 DNA: TGTGCCAGCAGCTTGGGGGGAGCAACTAATGAAAAACTGTTTTTT. Amino acids: CASSLGGATNEKLFF.

The gene calls are TRBV4-1 and TRBJ2-2, with D uncertain. CDR3 length equals 13 residues. CDR1 MGHRA and CDR2 YSYEKL come from the germline V gene. V was shortened by 1 base and J by 3 bases, with 3 bases between the two germline ends. The CDR3 region has the DNA TGCGCCAGCAGCCAAGTATACACCGGGGAGCTGTTTTTT. Amino acid sequence: CASSQVYTGELFF.

This chain uses TRBV2 with TRBJ1-1; 8 nucleotides match TRBD1. The CDR3 is 16 residues long. Unmatched junction bases numbered 9, after V lost 6 bases and J lost 0 bases. The germline V gene has CDR1 SNHLY and CDR2 FYNNEI. The CDR3 sequence: CASRDDRGRLNTEAFF. CDR3 nucleotide sequence: TGTGCCAGCAGGGATGACAGGGGTCGGCTGAACACTGAAGCTTTCTTT.

This clone turned up a few times. J is TRBJ2-2 and V is TRBV4-2; 12 nucleotides line up with TRBD2. The CDR3 covers 17 residues. J was trimmed by 4 bases and V by 2 bases; bases with no gene match: 5. Germline V CDR1 and CDR2: LGHNA, YNFKEQ. The CDR3 bases are TGTGCCAGCAGCCAATGGGGACTAGCGGGTCTCACCGGGGAGCTGTTTTTT. Amino acid sequence: CASSQWGLAGLTGELFF.

This clone was counted between two and nine times. This chain links TRBV14 with TRBJ2-7; perhaps TRBD1 as D (5 bases). V lost 2 bases and J lost 9, with 14 bases in between. The CDR3 consists of 13 residues. Germline CDR1 SGHDN, CDR2 FVKESK. The CDR3 DNA is TGTGCCAGCAGCCAACTCAGAGACAGTGGGCAGTACTTC. Translating it yields CASSQLRDSGQYF.